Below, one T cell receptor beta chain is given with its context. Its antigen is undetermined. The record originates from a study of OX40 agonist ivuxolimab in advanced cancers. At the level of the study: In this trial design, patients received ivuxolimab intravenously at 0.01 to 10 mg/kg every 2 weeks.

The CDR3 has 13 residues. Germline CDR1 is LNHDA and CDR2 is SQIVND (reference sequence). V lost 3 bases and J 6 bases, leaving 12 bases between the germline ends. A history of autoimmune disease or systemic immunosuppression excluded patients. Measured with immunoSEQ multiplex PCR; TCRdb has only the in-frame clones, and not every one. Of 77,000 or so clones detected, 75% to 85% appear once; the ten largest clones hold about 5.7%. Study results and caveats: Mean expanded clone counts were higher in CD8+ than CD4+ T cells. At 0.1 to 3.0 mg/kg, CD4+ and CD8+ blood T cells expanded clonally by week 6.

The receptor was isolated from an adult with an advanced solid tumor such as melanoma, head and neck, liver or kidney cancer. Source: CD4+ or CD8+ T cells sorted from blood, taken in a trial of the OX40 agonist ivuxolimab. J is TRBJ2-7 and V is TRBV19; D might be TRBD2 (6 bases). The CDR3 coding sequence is TGTGCCAGTAGTATGGAGGGACGAGGCGAGCAGTACTTC. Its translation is CASSMEGRGEQYF.